These 25 T cell receptor beta chains were sequenced from one sample in a study of T-cell memory formation after mild COVID-19. A single record per CDR3 protein comes from TCRdb applying MiXCR to the 5' RACE reads. The repertoire holds over 150,000 distinct CDR3 sequences, around 21% seen once, with more than 20% in the top ten. The source material was PBMCs or a T cell subset sorted from them (not recorded which). These receptors all come from an adult woman who had mild COVID-19 (a few samples of this study predate the infection). Cell type and time point are not known.

This clonotype was found a few times. The V call is TRBV29-1, the J call TRBJ1-1; D remains ambiguous. V gave up 3 bases and J gave up 1 base, with 9 bases separating them. This CDR3 spans 13 amino acids. The germline V gene has CDR1 SQVTM and CDR2 ANQGSEA. CDR3 in DNA: TGCAGCGTTGATGGGGAAGGGAACACTGAAGCTTTCTTT. It is translated as CSVDGEGNTEAFF.

This clonotype turned up a few times. The V and J genes are TRBV6-1 and TRBJ2-5; 8 bases fit TRBD2. Germline CDR1 reads MNHNS; CDR2 reads SASEGT. The CDR3 runs 15 residues. Trimming took 1 base from V and 1 from J; bases not matched to a gene: 2. CDR3 nucleotide sequence: TGTGCCAGCAGTGAAGGGGCGGGGGGCCAAGAGACCCAGTACTTC. Amino acid sequence: CASSEGAGGQETQYF.

DNA for the CDR3: TGTGCCAGTAGTATGTCAGGATTAGTCTACGAGCAGTACTTC. As protein: CASSMSGLVYEQYF. The chain couples TRBV19 to TRBJ2-7; D is ambiguous. Germline CDR1 reads LNHDA; CDR2 reads SQIVND (reference sequence). This CDR3 is 14 amino acids long. Trimming took off 3 bases at V and 3 bases at J, with 12 bases between the two ends.

The gene calls are TRBV6-5 and TRBJ2-2, with TRBD2 matching over 8 bases. CDR3 length: 15 residues. Germline assignment: CDR1 MNHEY and CDR2 SVGAGI. Trimming took 7 bases from V and 7 from J; bases not matched to a gene: 11. CDR3 in DNA: TGTGCCAGCAATCCACGGGAGGGCCTCGGCGGGGAGCTGTTTTTT. Translating gives CASNPREGLGGELFF.

J is TRBJ2-2 and V is TRBV6-6; D is ambiguous. V lost 4 bases and J 3 bases, leaving 18 bases between the germline ends. This CDR3 comprises 17 residues. From germline, CDR1 is MNHNY and CDR2 SVGAGI (reference sequence). The CDR3 DNA reads as TGTGCCAGCAGTTCAATAGCTTCATATAGTTACACCGGGGAGCTGTTTTTT. Protein sequence: CASSSIASYSYTGELFF.

The V and J genes are TRBV6-2 or TRBV6-3 and TRBJ2-1, with TRBD2 matching 9 bases. The CDR3 has 17 amino acids. The germline V gene has CDR1 MNHEY and CDR2 SVGEGT. V lost 0 bases, J lost 7 bases, and 10 bases stayed unmatched. The CDR3 protein is CASSYSPSGTSPNEQFF. DNA of the CDR3: TGTGCCAGCAGTTACTCACCCTCCGGGACTAGCCCGAATGAGCAGTTCTTC.

The rearrangement joins TRBV7-3 to TRBJ2-2; 9 bases agree with TRBD2. CDR1 SGHTA and CDR2 FQGTGA come from the germline V gene. With 2 bases clipped from V and 6 bases from J, the junction kept 4 bases outside the gene matches. The CDR3 has 15 amino acids. CDR3 residues: CASSLLAGSAGELFF. The CDR3 bases are TGTGCCAGCAGCTTACTAGCGGGGAGCGCCGGGGAGCTGTTTTTT.

This rearrangement joins TRBV27 to TRBJ1-2; D gene unclear. The length of the CDR3 is 13 residues. Per the germline V gene, CDR1 is MNHEY and CDR2 is SMNVEV (reference sequence). V lost 3 bases to trimming and J lost 5 bases, with 10 bases between them. CDR3 sequence reads: CASSFGPSYGYTF. In nucleotides, the CDR3 is TGTGCCAGCAGTTTCGGACCGTCGTATGGCTACACCTTC.

The rearrangement links TRBV7-9 to TRBJ2-1; D may correspond to TRBD1 or TRBD2 (5 bases each). In germline, CDR1 is SEHNR, CDR2 FQNEAQ (reference sequence). The CDR3 loop spans 14 amino acids. With 5 bases removed from V and 8 bases from J, the gap between germline ends came to 16 bases. The CDR3 region has the DNA TGTGCCAGCAGCGGGGACCCTTGGATCTATGAGCAGTTCTTC. Its protein is CASSGDPWIYEQFF. Filled out from reference TRBV7-9 and TRBJ2-1, the complete variable domain reads DTGVSQNPRHKITKRGQNVTFRCDPISEHNRLYWYRQTLGQGPEFLTYFQNEAQLEKSRLLSDRFSAERPKGSFSTLEIQRTEQGDSAMYLCASSGDPWIYEQFFGPGTRLTVL.

The chain carries TRBV4-2 and TRBJ2-5; 7 nucleotides match TRBD2. The CDR3 is made up of 14 amino acids. V gave up 1 base and J gave up 2 bases; unmatched junction bases: 1. CDR1 LGHNA and CDR2 YNFKEQ come from the germline V gene. The CDR3 DNA is TGTGCCAGCAGCCAAGGACTAGCTCAAGAGACCCAGTACTTC. Its translation: CASSQGLAQETQYF.

This clonotype was counted between two and nine times. The CDR3 nucleotides read TGCAGTGCTAGCAACAGGGAGCCTGTGACTGAAGCTTTCTTT. Translation gives CSASNREPVTEAFF. This chain uses TRBV20-1 with TRBJ1-1; D may be TRBD1 (6 bases). Trimming shortened V by 3 bases and J by 5 bases, and 16 bases separated the two germline ends. Germline CDR1 reads DFQATT; CDR2 reads SNEGSKA (reference sequence). The CDR3 is 14 residues long.

The J gene is TRBJ2-2, the V gene TRBV4-3; no reliable D call. This CDR3 region has 14 residues. Germline CDR1 and CDR2: LGHNA and YSLEER. The V and J ends lost 4 bases and 3 bases respectively, with 9 bases between them. For the CDR3, the DNA is TGCGCCAGCAGCCCCCAGGCAGACACCGGGGAGCTGTTTTTT. Its protein is CASSPQADTGELFF.

This clonotype turned up a few times. This chain connects TRBV7-9 to TRBJ2-2; D uncertain. Trimming pared 1 base from V and 0 bases from J, leaving 6 bases between. Germline V lookup: CDR1 SEHNR, CDR2 FQNEAQ (reference sequence). The CDR3 is 15 amino acids. CDR3 region: CASSLVPPNTGELFF. CDR3 nucleotide sequence: TGTGCCAGCAGCTTAGTCCCGCCGAACACCGGGGAGCTGTTTTTT.

This sequence joins TRBV7-9 and TRBJ2-7, with TRBD2 identical over 9 bases. This CDR3 region has 15 residues. Germline V CDR1 and CDR2: SEHNR, FQNEAQ (reference sequence). The J segment lost 1 base and the V segment lost 5 bases, leaving 6 bases of the junction unmatched. CDR3 nucleotides: TGTGCCAGCAGCCAGACTAGCGGATCGTCCTACGAGCAGTACTTC. Protein product: CASSQTSGSSYEQYF.

The rearrangement links TRBV29-1 to TRBJ1-2; 10 positions match TRBD1. The CDR3 covers 13 residues. Trimming at V came to 3 bases and at J to 3 bases, leaving 1 base not matched to a gene. The germline CDR1 and CDR2 sequences are SQVTM and ANQGSEA. The chain's CDR3 is CSVEGQGHYGYTF. CDR3 nucleotides: TGCAGCGTTGAGGGACAGGGGCACTATGGCTACACCTTC.

The chain uses TRBV6-5 and TRBJ2-7, with unresolved D. This CDR3 is built from 13 residues. The V and J ends lost 5 bases and 4 bases respectively, with 12 bases between them. In germline, CDR1 is MNHEY, CDR2 SVGAGI. DNA for the CDR3: TGTGCCAGCAGTACCGAGACGCATTACGAGCAGTACTTC. Translated, it gives CASSTETHYEQYF.

The chain employs TRBV19 and TRBJ1-5, with 7 bases fitting TRBD1. This CDR3 is built from 14 residues. The germline V gene encodes CDR1 LNHDA and CDR2 SQIVND (reference sequence). V was pared by 6 bases and J by 5 bases, with 7 bases of the junction left unmatched. In nucleotides, the CDR3 is TGTGCCAGTAGCTCAGACAGGGTTCATCAGCCCCAGCATTTT. This sequence encodes CASSSDRVHQPQHF.

This chain connects TRBV6-2 or TRBV6-3 to TRBJ1-5, with TRBD1 identical over 10 bases. Germline loops: CDR1 MNHEY, CDR2 SVGEGT. With V trimmed by 7 bases and J by 0 bases, 15 bases remained unmatched. The CDR3 length is 19 residues. DNA of the CDR3: TGTGCCAGCAAGGACCGGGACAGGGGCTACATCGATAGCAATCAGCCCCAGCATTTT. Translated, it gives CASKDRDRGYIDSNQPQHF.

This clonotype was counted only a few times. The DNA for the CDR3 is TGCGCCAGCAGCACCGGGACAGCAACCTACGAGCAGTACTTC. Amino acids: CASSTGTATYEQYF. The V call is TRBV5-1, the J call TRBJ2-7, with TRBD1 matching 7 bases. Germline V CDR1 and CDR2: SGHRS, YFSETQ. Trimming cost V 4 bases and J 2 bases; bases outside gene matches: 6. This CDR3 has 14 residues.

This chain links TRBV24-1 with TRBJ2-1; D tentatively reads TRBD1 or TRBD2 (5 bases each). The V end was cut by 4 bases, the J end by 10 bases, with 13 bases between. CDR1 is KGHDR, CDR2 SFDVKD, per germline. The CDR3 contains 13 residues. The CDR3 DNA reads TGTGCCACCAGTGAACCAACCGGGACGGAGCAGTTCTTC. It is translated as CATSEPTGTEQFF.

The rearrangement joins TRBV7-6 to TRBJ2-7; 11 nucleotides align to TRBD2. This CDR3 comprises 15 residues. Germline V gene lookup returns CDR1 SGHVS and CDR2 FNYEAQ. The J segment lost 5 bases and the V segment lost 4 bases, leaving 7 bases of the junction unmatched. CDR3 sequence: CASSSVAGGPDEQYF. DNA for the CDR3: TGTGCCAGCAGCTCTGTAGCGGGAGGGCCGGACGAGCAGTACTTC.

This clonotype turned up a few times. This chain links TRBV27 with TRBJ1-5; unclear D gene. V was cut by 4 bases and J by 1 base, with 5 bases left in between. This CDR3 has 13 residues. CDR1 is MNHEY, CDR2 SMNVEV, per germline (reference sequence). Written as DNA, the CDR3 is TGTGCCAGCAGTTGGGAGAGCAATCAGCCCCAGCATTTT. Protein: CASSWESNQPQHF.

The chain combines TRBV7-9 with TRBJ1-2; 7 bases are shared with TRBD1. The CDR3 contains 15 residues. In germline, CDR1 is SEHNR, CDR2 FQNEAQ (reference sequence). The V and J ends lost 5 bases and 2 bases, in that order; junction bases with no gene match: 8. Written as DNA, the CDR3 is TGTGCCAGCAGCCACACAGGGGACGCCAACTATGGCTACACCTTC. As protein: CASSHTGDANYGYTF.

There are a few counts of this clonotype. The V gene is TRBV7-8, the J gene TRBJ1-1, with TRBD1 as a possible D gene (6 bases). With 3 bases removed from V and 2 bases from J, the gap between germline ends came to 10 bases. Germline loops: CDR1 SGHVS, CDR2 FQNEAQ. The CDR3 has 14 amino acids. This CDR3 reads CASSFLDSNTEAFF. In nucleotides, the CDR3 is TGTGCCAGCAGCTTCCTGGACAGCAACACTGAAGCTTTCTTT.

This clonotype was counted a single time. The chain links TRBV6-6 to TRBJ1-4, with 7 bases identical to TRBD1. Germline loops: CDR1 MNHNY, CDR2 SVGAGI (reference sequence). CDR3 length: 15 residues. V lost 6 bases, J lost 4 bases, and 8 bases stayed unmatched. The CDR3 region has the DNA TGTGCCAGCAGCCCCATAGGACAGGATAATGAAAAACTGTTTTTT. Its protein is CASSPIGQDNEKLFF.